This is a list of T cell receptor beta chains from one sample in a study of blood T cells in healthy people across ages. TCRdb reanalysed the 5' RACE reads using MiXCR and keeps one entry per CDR3 protein. The sample includes nearly 1 million distinct CDR3 sequences, roughly half of them seen just once. Sequencing was carried out using blood. Receptor source: an older woman in good health. The CDR3 runs from the conserved cysteine through the conserved F or W. A D gene is named only where the DNA matches it firmly. Expanded clones are given a class, and other clones once, few, many or no size at all.

>TRBV12-3/TRBV12-4|-|TRBJ1-6|-|8
TGTGCCAGTTCACCCCTCCACTTT
CASSPLHF
>TRBV15|TRBD2|TRBJ2-3|-|15
TGTGCCACCAGCAGAGCTAGCGGGATCACAGATACGCAGTATTTT
CATSRASGITDTQYF
>TRBV7-2|-|TRBJ2-7|few|14
TGTGCCAGCAGCTTTAGCGTGTCTTCGTACGAGCAGTACTTC
CASSFSVSSYEQYF
>TRBV4-2|-|TRBJ2-7|-|14
TGTGCCAGCAGCCAAGGGAGTAGCTTAGACGAGCAGTACTTC
CASSQGSSLDEQYF
>TRBV20-1|-|TRBJ2-7|few|11
TGCAGTGCTAGAGAGAGCTACGAGCAGTACTTC
CSARESYEQYF
>TRBV9|-|TRBJ2-4|-|15
TGTGCCAGCAGCGTAGATGGGCGGTCGGCAAACATTCAGTACTTC
CASSVDGRSANIQYF
>TRBV27|-|TRBJ2-7|-|13
TGTGCCAGCAGTGGGGACGGTAACTACGAGCAGTACTTC
CASSGDGNYEQYF
>TRBV9|-|TRBJ2-5|-|15
TGTGCCAGCAGCGCAGGAACTAAGGACCAAGAGACCCAGTACTTC
CASSAGTKDQETQYF
>TRBV15|-|TRBJ2-3|few|13
TGTGCCACCAGCAGTCCCCCCGGGGATACGCAGTATTTT
CATSSPPGDTQYF
>TRBV28|-|TRBJ2-3|-|14
TGTGCCAGCAGCCGCGTCATGGGCACAGATACGCAGTATTTT
CASSRVMGTDTQYF
>TRBV5-1|TRBD1|TRBJ1-2|-|14
TGCGCCAGCAGCACCGAACAGGGGGTCTATGGCTACACCTTC
CASSTEQGVYGYTF
>TRBV6-1|TRBD2|TRBJ2-1|-|17
TGTGCCAGCAGCCCGCTTGCCCGGGACTACCGTTACAATGAGCAGTTCTTC
CASSPLARDYRYNEQFF
>TRBV28|TRBD1|TRBJ2-6|-|18
TGTGCCAGCTCAAATGGGGACAGGGGGCTGGCTGGGGCCAACGTCCTGACTTTC
CASSNGDRGLAGANVLTF
>TRBV27|-|TRBJ2-7|-|13
TGTGCCAGCACTCGAGGGGGCTCCTACGAGCAGTACTTC
CASTRGGSYEQYF
>TRBV28|TRBD2|TRBJ2-1|-|15
TGTGCCAGCATTCCCGGACTAGCGGGGAACAATGAGCAGTTCTTC
CASIPGLAGNNEQFF
>TRBV21-1|-|TRBJ2-1|once|14
TGTGCCAGCAGCACGAGCGTTGATTGCAATGAGCAGTTCTTC
CASSTSVDCNEQFF
>TRBV20-1|-|TRBJ1-4|once|12
TGCAGTGCAAAAGACGGAAATGAAAAACTGTTTTTT
CSAKDGNEKLFF
>TRBV3-1|TRBD1|TRBJ1-2|-|18
TGTGCCAGCAGCCAAGGACGGGACAGGGCTATATTTTTGGATGGCTACACCTTC
CASSQGRDRAIFLDGYTF
>TRBV9|-|TRBJ2-5|-|15
TGTGCCAGCAGCGGGCGAGGAGGCCAACAAGAGACCCAGTACTTC
CASSGRGGQQETQYF
>TRBV7-8|-|TRBJ2-5|few|15
TGTGCCAGCAGCCAAAGGAGCCCCGGAGCGGAGACCCAGTACTTC
CASSQRSPGAETQYF
>TRBV6-2/TRBV6-3|TRBD1|TRBJ1-2|-|14
TGTGCCAGCAGTCGACAGGGGGCTGGCTATGGCTACACCTTC
CASSRQGAGYGYTF
>TRBV6-2/TRBV6-3|-|TRBJ2-1|-|12
TGTGCCAGCAGTTATTGGGCATATGAGCAGTTCTTC
CASSYWAYEQFF
>TRBV29-1|TRBD1|TRBJ1-1|-|15
TGCAGCGTTGGGCGGGTAGACAGGGAGAACACTGAAGCTTTCTTT
CSVGRVDRENTEAFF
>TRBV28|TRBD2|TRBJ2-3|-|15
TGTGCCGGCAGTCAAAGCGGGAGTCTGGCAGATACGCAGTATTTT
CAGSQSGSLADTQYF
>TRBV7-2|-|TRBJ1-5|few|14
TGTGCCAGCAGCTTACTTATTAGCAATCAGCCCCAGCATTTT
CASSLLISNQPQHF
>TRBV29-1|-|TRBJ2-6|-|14
TGCAGCGTCGGTTGGGGCTCTGGGGCCAACGTCCTGACTTTC
CSVGWGSGANVLTF
>TRBV7-9|TRBD2|TRBJ2-3|-|19
TGTGCCAGCAGCTTATGGACGGGGACTAGCGGGAGGTCCACAGATACGCAGTATTTT
CASSLWTGTSGRSTDTQYF
>TRBV20-1|TRBD1|TRBJ2-1|-|16
TGCAGTGCTGTACCGGGACAGGGGTTATCCTTCTACGAGCAGTTCTTC
CSAVPGQGLSFYEQFF
>TRBV4-2|-|TRBJ2-1|-|16
TGTGCCAGCAGCCAAGAGGGTGCGTTCTTACGCAATGAGCAGTTCTTC
CASSQEGAFLRNEQFF
>TRBV12-3/TRBV12-4|TRBD1|TRBJ1-6|-|15
TGTGCCAGCAGTTTAGCCGGGACAGGGGGGTCACCCCTCCACTTT
CASSLAGTGGSPLHF
>TRBV5-1|-|TRBJ2-7|few|14
TGCGCCAGCAGCTTAGGAGACAACACTTACGAGCAGTACTTC
CASSLGDNTYEQYF
>TRBV12-3/TRBV12-4|TRBD2|TRBJ2-3|few|15
TGTGCCAGCAGTTTACACAGCGGGAGCTGGGATACGCAGTATTTT
CASSLHSGSWDTQYF
>TRBV9|-|TRBJ1-2|many|14
TGTGCCAGCAGCGGTCAATTTCGGGGCTATGGCTACACCTTC
CASSGQFRGYGYTF
>TRBV20-1|TRBD2|TRBJ2-3|-|16
TGCAGTGCCCCCGGGACTAGCGGGAGAGTAGCAGATACGCAGTATTTT
CSAPGTSGRVADTQYF
>TRBV21-1|-|TRBJ2-1|-|16
TGTGCCAGCAGCAAAGCTAGGACAGGGGGGTACAATGAGCAGTTCTTC
CASSKARTGGYNEQFF
>TRBV7-2|TRBD2|TRBJ2-5|-|14
TGTGCCAGCAGCGGAACTCTAGCGGGAGCGACCCAGTACTTC
CASSGTLAGATQYF
>TRBV5-1|-|TRBJ1-6|-|14
TGCGCCAGCAGCTTGGGACAGGAAGTTTCACCCCTCCACTTT
CASSLGQEVSPLHF
>TRBV28|TRBD1|TRBJ2-7|-|12
TGTGCCAGCGAGGGGGCACTATACGAGCAGTACTTC
CASEGALYEQYF
>TRBV20-1|TRBD2|TRBJ2-1|-|15
TGCAGTGCTCTCCCCGGGACTAGCGGATACAATGAGCAGTTCTTC
CSALPGTSGYNEQFF
>TRBV20-1|-|TRBJ2-3|-|12
TGCGCGGGCGGCGGGGGCCACGATACGCAGTATTTT
CAGGGGHDTQYF
>TRBV21-1|-|TRBJ2-5|-|13
TGTGCCAGCAGCGGTTCGGAGGGAGAGACCCAGTACTTC
CASSGSEGETQYF
>TRBV5-1|-|TRBJ2-7|-|14
TGCGCCAGCAGCTTGCCGGGGGCCTACTACGAGCAGTACTTC
CASSLPGAYYEQYF
>TRBV11-3|TRBD1|TRBJ2-6|few|17
TGTGCCAGCAGCTTCGGACAGGGGTTCTCTGGGGCCAACGTCCTGACTTTC
CASSFGQGFSGANVLTF
>TRBV7-3|TRBD2|TRBJ2-1|few|14
TGTGCCAGCAGCCCGGGACTAGCCTTGGCAGAGCAGTTCTTC
CASSPGLALAEQFF
>TRBV28|-|TRBJ2-5|once|15
TGTGCCAGCAGGGAGAGATCGGGATCGCGAGAGACCCAGTACTTC
CASRERSGSRETQYF
>TRBV2|TRBD1|TRBJ2-1|-|13
TGTGCCAGCACCCTGACAGGGGGGGTTGAGCAGTTCTTC
CASTLTGGVEQFF
>TRBV4-1|-|TRBJ2-1|once|13
TGCGCCAGCAGCCAAGATCCCGACAATGAGCAGTTCTTC
CASSQDPDNEQFF
>TRBV5-1|TRBD2|TRBJ2-1|-|14
TGCGCCAGCAGCTTGCCGGGACTAGCGGAGGAGCAGTTCTTC
CASSLPGLAEEQFF
>TRBV12-3/TRBV12-4|-|TRBJ1-6|few|17
TGTGCCAGCAGCTCCGCCACCGGACCCAGCTATAATTCACCCCTCCACTTT
CASSSATGPSYNSPLHF
>TRBV5-1|TRBD2|TRBJ2-7|-|14
TGCGCCAGCAGCTTGGCTAGCGGGAGGTACGAGCAGTACTTC
CASSLASGRYEQYF
>TRBV2|TRBD2|TRBJ2-3|-|15
TGTGCCAGCGTTCGGGCGGGAGTAAATAGAAATACGCAGTATTTT
CASVRAGVNRNTQYF
>TRBV5-4|TRBD2|TRBJ2-7|-|13
TGTGCCACAAGGCAACTAGCGGGATACGAGCAGTACTTC
CATRQLAGYEQYF
>TRBV11-2|TRBD1|TRBJ2-5|few|15
TGTGCCAGCAGCTTAAGTACAGGGGGCTGGGAGACCCAGTACTTC
CASSLSTGGWETQYF